This T cell receptor (beta chain) was sequenced in a study of cytomegalovirus exposure and HLA in healthy donors. TCRdb keeps only in-frame clones here, not all; method: immunoSEQ multiplex PCR. The sample yields 200,000 to 250,000 clones, 80% to 90% seen once. Germline loops: CDR1 PRHDT, CDR2 FYEKMQ (reference sequence). The CDR3 is 14 residues long. Losses at the gene ends were 4 bases for V and 7 bases for J; bases not matched to a gene: 8. This clone was seen only once. The sequence was obtained from a woman younger than 30 in good health and CMV-seropositive. J is TRBJ1-2 and V is TRBV13; 8 positions agree with TRBD1. Sequencing used PBMCs. CDR3 nucleotide sequence: TGTGCCAGCAGCTCACCCCCAGGGGGCTCTGGCTACACCTTC. Translated, it gives CASSSPPGGSGYTF.